This T cell receptor (beta chain) came from a study of CXCR3-negative and CXCR3-positive naive CD8 T cells. Study results and limitations: Naive CXCR3-negative and CXCR3-positive cells had similar TRBV-TRBJ usage; memory differed. Whereas both naive subsets had comparably high diversity, memory CD8+ cells had much lower diversity.

In preparing the TRB cDNA libraries, 5' RACE with UMI labels was used. TCRdb re-called the 5' RACE reads, yielding one record per CDR3 amino acid sequence without DNA. In all, the sample yields approximately 88,000 distinct CDR3 sequences. Germline values: CDR1 MDHEN, CDR2 SYDVKM. The CDR3 loop spans 17 amino acids. In the case of this clonotype: What it binds is unknown.

What was sequenced was naive CXCR3- CD8+ T cells from blood. Subset here: CD45RO-CCR7+CD27+CD95- naive CD8+ T cells lacking CXCR3 (TNR3-). The sequence was obtained from a human donor in good health. Some clones in this sample may be carry-over from other donors' samples. The rearrangement uses TRBV28 and TRBJ2-5; no DNA is available, so the TRBD1 call from TCRdb remains unchecked. The CDR3 is CASGPGTGTGVQETQYF.